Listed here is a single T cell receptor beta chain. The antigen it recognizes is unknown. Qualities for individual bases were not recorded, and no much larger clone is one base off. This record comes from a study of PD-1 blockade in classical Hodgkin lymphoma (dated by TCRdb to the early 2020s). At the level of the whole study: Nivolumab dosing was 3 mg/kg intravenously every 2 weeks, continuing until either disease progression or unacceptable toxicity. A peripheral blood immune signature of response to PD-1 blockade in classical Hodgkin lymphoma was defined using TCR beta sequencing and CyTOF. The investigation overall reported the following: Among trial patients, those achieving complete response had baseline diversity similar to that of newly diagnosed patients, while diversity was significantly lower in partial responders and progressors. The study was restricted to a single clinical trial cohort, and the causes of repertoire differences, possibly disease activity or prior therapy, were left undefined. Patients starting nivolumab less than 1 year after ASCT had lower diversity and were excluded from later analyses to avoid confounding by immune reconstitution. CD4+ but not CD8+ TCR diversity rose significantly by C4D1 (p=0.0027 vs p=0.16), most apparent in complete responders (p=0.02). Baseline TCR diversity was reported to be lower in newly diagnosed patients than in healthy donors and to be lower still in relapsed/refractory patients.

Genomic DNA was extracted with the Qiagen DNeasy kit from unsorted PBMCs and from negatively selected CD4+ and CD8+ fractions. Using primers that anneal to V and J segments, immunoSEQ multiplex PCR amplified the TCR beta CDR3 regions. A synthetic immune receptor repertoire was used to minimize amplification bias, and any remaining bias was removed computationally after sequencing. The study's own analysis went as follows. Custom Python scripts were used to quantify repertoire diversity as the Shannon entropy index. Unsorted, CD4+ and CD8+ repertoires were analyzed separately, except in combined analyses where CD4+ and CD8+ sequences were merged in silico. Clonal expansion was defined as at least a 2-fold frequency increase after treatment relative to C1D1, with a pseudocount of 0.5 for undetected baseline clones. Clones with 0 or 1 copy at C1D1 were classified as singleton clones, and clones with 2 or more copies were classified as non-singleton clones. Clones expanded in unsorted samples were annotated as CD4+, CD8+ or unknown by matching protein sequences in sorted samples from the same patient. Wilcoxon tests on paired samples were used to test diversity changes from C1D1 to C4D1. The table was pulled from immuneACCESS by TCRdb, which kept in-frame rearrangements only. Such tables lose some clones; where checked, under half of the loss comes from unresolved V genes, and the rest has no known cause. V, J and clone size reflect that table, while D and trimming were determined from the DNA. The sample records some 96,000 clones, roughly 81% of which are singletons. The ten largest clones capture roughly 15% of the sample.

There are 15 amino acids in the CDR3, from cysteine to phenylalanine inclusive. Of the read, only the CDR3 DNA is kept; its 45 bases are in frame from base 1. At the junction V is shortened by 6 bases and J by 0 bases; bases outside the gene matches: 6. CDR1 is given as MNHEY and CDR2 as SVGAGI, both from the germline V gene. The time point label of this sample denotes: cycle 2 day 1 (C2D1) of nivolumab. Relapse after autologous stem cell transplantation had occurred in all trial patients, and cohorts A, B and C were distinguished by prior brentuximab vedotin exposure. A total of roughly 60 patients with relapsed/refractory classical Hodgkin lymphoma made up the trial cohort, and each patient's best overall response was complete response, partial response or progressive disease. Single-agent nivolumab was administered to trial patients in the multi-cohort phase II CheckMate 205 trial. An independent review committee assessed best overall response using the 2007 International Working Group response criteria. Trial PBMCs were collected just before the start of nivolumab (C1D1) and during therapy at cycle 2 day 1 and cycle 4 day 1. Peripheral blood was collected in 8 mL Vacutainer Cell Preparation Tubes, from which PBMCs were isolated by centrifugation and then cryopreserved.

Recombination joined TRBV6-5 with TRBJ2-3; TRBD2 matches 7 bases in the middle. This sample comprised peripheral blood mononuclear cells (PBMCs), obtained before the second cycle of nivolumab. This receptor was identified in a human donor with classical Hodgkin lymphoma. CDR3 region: CASSISGSSTDTQYF. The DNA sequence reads TGTGCCAGCAGCATTAGCGGGTCTAGCACAGATACGCAGTATTTT.